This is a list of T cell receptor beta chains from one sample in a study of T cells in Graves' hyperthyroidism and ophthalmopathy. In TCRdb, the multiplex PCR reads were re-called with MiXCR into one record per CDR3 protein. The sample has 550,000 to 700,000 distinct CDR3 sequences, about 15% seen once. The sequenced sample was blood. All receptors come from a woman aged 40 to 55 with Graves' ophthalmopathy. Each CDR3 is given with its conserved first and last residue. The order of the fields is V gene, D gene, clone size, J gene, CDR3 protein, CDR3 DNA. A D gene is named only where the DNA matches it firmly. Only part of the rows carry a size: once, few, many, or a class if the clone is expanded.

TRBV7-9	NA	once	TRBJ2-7	CASSLVQRSGEQYF	TGTGCCAGCAGCTTAGTTCAAAGGTCGGGCGAGCAGTACTTC
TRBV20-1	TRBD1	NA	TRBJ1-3	CSARDGTAGNTIYF	TGCAGTGCTAGAGACGGGACAGCTGGAAACACCATATATTTT
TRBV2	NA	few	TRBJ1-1	CASNADSGDTEAFF	TGTGCCAGCAATGCGGACTCCGGGGACACTGAAGCTTTCTTT
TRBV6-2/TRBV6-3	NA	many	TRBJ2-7	CASSSQSGPVYEQYF	TGTGCCAGCAGTTCCCAAAGCGGGCCAGTCTACGAGCAGTACTTC
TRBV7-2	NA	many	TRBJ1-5	CASSSQRNQPQHF	TGTGCCAGCAGCTCCCAGCGCAATCAGCCCCAGCATTTT
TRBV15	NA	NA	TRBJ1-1	CATRLGGGTEAFF	TGTGCCACCCGACTGGGAGGGGGTACTGAAGCTTTCTTT
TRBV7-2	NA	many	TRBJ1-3	CASSLVGGFGNTIYF	TGTGCCAGCAGCTTAGTTGGGGGCTTTGGAAACACCATATATTTT
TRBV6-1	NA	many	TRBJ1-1	CASRSIPSARRNTEAFF	TGTGCCAGCAGATCAATCCCGTCAGCCCGCCGCAACACTGAAGCTTTCTTT
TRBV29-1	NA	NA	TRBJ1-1	CSGGDSEAFF	TGCAGCGGCGGCGACAGCGAAGCTTTCTTT
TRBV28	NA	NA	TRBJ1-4	CASSLANEKLFF	TGTGCCAGCAGTTTAGCTAATGAAAAACTGTTTTTT
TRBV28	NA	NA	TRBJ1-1	CASSFAREYRAFF	TGTGCCAGCAGTTTCGCACGGGAATATCGAGCTTTCTTT
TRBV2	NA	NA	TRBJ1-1	CASRPGGYTEAFF	TGTGCCAGCAGGCCTGGGGGTTACACTGAAGCTTTCTTT
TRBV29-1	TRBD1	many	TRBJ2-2	CSVEALQGRNTGELFF	TGCAGCGTTGAAGCTCTACAGGGGAGGAACACCGGGGAGCTGTTTTTT
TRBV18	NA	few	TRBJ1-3	CASSPTRSGNTIYF	TGTGCCAGCTCACCAACGAGGTCTGGAAACACCATATATTTT
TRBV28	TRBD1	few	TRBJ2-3	CATRTGGTDTQYF	TGTGCCACCCGGACAGGAGGCACAGATACGCAGTATTTT
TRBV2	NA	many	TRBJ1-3	CASSERRDGNTIYF	TGTGCCAGCAGTGAACGGAGGGATGGAAACACCATATATTTT
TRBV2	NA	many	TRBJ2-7	CASSDPPTGIREQYF	TGTGCCAGCAGTGACCCCCCCACAGGGATTCGAGAGCAGTACTTC
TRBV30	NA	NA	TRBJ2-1	CAWSVAGVWNEQFF	TGTGCCTGGAGTGTAGCGGGTGTTTGGAATGAGCAGTTCTTC
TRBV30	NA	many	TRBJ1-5	CAWSSLSNQPQHF	TGTGCCTGGAGTTCACTAAGCAATCAGCCCCAGCATTTT
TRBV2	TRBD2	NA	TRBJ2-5	CATSDPRTSGSQETQYF	TGTGCCACCAGTGATCCCCGGACTAGCGGGAGCCAAGAGACCCAGTACTTC
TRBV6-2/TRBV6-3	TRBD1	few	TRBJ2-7	CASMAYRGEQYF	TGTGCCAGCATGGCTTACAGGGGAGAGCAGTACTTC
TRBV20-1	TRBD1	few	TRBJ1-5	CSARRDRNQPQHF	TGCAGTGCTCGCCGGGACAGAAATCAGCCCCAGCATTTT
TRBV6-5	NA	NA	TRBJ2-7	CASSYSAGYPTWEQYF	TGTGCCAGCAGTTACTCCGCGGGTTACCCTACGTGGGAGCAGTACTTC
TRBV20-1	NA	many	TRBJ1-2	CSANAGAYGYTF	TGCAGTGCTAACGCGGGGGCCTATGGCTACACCTTC
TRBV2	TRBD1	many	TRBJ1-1	CASGRRGTEDAEAFF	TGTGCCAGCGGGAGGCGAGGGACAGAAGACGCTGAAGCTTTCTTT
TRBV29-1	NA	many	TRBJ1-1	CSVERDNPEAFF	TGCAGCGTTGAACGGGACAACCCTGAAGCTTTCTTT
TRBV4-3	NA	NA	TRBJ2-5	CASSFSYEYQETQYF	TGCGCCAGCAGCTTCTCCTACGAATACCAAGAGACCCAGTACTTC
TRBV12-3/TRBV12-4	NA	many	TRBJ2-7	CASSSPEQGRYEQYF	TGTGCCAGCAGTTCGCCGGAACAGGGCCGCTACGAGCAGTACTTC
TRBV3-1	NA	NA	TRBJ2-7	CASSHTSYEQYF	TGTGCCAGCAGCCACACAAGCTACGAGCAGTACTTC
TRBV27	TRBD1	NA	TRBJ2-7	CASRHAGTGTYEQYF	TGTGCCAGCAGGCACGCCGGGACAGGGACCTACGAGCAGTACTTC
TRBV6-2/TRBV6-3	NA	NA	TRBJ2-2	CASSLLTGWGTGELFF	TGTGCCAGCAGCCTTCTTACAGGGTGGGGCACCGGGGAGCTGTTTTTT
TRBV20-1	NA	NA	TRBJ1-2	CSAPGGAGYGYTF	TGCAGTGCCCCGGGGGGCGCGGGCTATGGCTACACCTTC
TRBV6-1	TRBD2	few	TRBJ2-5	CASRASGWETQYF	TGTGCCAGCAGGGCTAGCGGGTGGGAGACCCAGTACTTC
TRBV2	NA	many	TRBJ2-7	CASRAHEWEQYF	TGTGCCAGCCGGGCCCACGAATGGGAGCAGTACTTC
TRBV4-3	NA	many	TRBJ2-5	CASSQGPGETQYF	TGCGCCAGCAGCCAAGGGCCTGGGGAGACCCAGTACTTC
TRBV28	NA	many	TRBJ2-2	CASRPSPGELFF	TGTGCCAGCAGGCCGAGCCCTGGGGAGCTGTTTTTT
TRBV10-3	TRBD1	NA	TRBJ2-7	CAISERQGAYEQYF	TGTGCCATCAGTGAGAGACAGGGGGCCTACGAGCAGTACTTC
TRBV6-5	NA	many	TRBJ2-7	CASSYSAQDEQYF	TGTGCCAGCAGTTACTCCGCACAAGACGAGCAGTACTTC
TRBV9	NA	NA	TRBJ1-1	CASSVSGSTEAFF	TGTGCCAGCAGCGTATCAGGAAGCACTGAAGCTTTCTTT